Described below is a single TCR beta chain sequence and its context. The record originates from a study of blood T cell repertoires in COVID-19. For the study at large: From the United States, Italy and Spain came samples of acute and convalescent COVID-19. Sources were T cells, B-cell-depleted T cells, or PBMCs; the material itself was cDNA or gDNA.

The germline CDR1 and CDR2 sequences are SGHRS and YFSETQ. V lost 4 bases to trimming and J lost 5 bases, with 23 bases between them. There are 17 residues in the CDR3. As handled by the study authors: Cell counts per sample came from amplifying reference gene primers. Libraries were prepared by immunoSEQ multiplex PCR; TCRdb keeps only in-frame clonotypes and omits some of them. V and J calls and clone size come straight from that table; D and trimming were deduced from the DNA. In the table there are about 220,000 clones, about 84% of which are singletons. The chain uses TRBV5-1 and TRBJ2-3; D is possibly TRBD2 (6 bases). The TCR sequence derives from a human donor in a cohort sampled during active COVID-19. The sequenced material came from peripheral blood. CDR3 amino acids: CASSTFTLGGAGDTQYF. CDR3 in DNA: TGCGCCAGCAGCACGTTTACTCTCGGGGGAGCCGGAGATACGCAGTATTTT.